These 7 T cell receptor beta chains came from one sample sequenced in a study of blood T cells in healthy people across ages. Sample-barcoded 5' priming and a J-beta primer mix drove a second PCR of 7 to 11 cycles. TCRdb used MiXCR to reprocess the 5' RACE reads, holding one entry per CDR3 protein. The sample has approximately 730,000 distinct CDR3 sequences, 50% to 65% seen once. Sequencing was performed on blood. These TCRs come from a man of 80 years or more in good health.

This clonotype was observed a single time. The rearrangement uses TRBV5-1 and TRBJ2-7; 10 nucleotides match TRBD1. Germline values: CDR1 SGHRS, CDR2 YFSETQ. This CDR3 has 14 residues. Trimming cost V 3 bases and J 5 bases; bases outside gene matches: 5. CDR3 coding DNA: TGCGCCAGCAGCTCGACAGGGGGCCGGGACGAGCAGTACTTC. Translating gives CASSSTGGRDEQYF.

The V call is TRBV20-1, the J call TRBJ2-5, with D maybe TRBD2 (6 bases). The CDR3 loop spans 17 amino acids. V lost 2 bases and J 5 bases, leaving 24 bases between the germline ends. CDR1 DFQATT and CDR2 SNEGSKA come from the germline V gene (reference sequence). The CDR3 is CSARPLTTAGPKETQYF. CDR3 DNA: TGCAGTGCTAGACCCTTGACGACAGCGGGCCCCAAGGAGACCCAGTACTTC.

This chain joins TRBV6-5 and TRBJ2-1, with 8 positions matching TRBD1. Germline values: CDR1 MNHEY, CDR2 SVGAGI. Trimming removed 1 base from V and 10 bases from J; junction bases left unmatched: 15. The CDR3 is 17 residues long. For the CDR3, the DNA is TGTGCCAGCAGTTACTACTCCGGACAGGGAATGGACTACGAGCAGTTCTTC. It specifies CASSYYSGQGMDYEQFF.

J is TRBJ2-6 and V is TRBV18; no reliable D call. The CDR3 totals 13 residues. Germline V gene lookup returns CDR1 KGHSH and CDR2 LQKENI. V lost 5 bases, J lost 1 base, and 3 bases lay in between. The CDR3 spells CASSMSGANVLTF. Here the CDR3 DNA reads TGTGCCAGCTCAATGTCTGGGGCCAACGTCCTGACTTTC.

The CDR3 coding sequence is TGTGCCAGCAGCCAAGCCAGCGGGAAGGGCATTCAGTACTTC. It specifies CASSQASGKGIQYF. The V call is TRBV3-1, the J call TRBJ2-4; 7 bases are a match to TRBD2. The V gene end was trimmed by 1 base and the J gene end by 9 bases; junction bases not matched to a gene: 6. The length of the CDR3 is 14 residues. Germline assignment: CDR1 LGHDT and CDR2 YNNKEL (reference sequence).

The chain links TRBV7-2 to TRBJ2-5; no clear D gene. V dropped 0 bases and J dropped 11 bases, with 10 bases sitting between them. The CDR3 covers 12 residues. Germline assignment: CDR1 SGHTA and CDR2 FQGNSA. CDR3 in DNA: TGTGCCAGCAGCTTAGCGGCGGAAAAGCAGTACTTC. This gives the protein CASSLAAEKQYF.

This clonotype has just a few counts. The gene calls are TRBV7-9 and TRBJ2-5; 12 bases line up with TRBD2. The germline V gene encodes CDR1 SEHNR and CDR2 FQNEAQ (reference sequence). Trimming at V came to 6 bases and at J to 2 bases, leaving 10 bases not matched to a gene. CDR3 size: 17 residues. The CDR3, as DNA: TGTGCCAGCAGTCCTAGCGGGAGGGCTTTCTCGCAAGAGACCCAGTACTTC. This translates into CASSPSGRAFSQETQYF.